One sample yielded the 3 T cell receptor beta chains listed below, sequenced in a study of blood T cell repertoires in COVID-19. Assay used: immunoSEQ multiplex PCR; TCRdb lists only in-frame clones, some missing. This sample has 350,000 or so clones; around 85% occur once, and the top ten carry approximately 4.4%. The specimen sequenced was PBMCs or T cells enriched from blood (not recorded which). These receptor sequences come from a woman aged 40 to 55 with acute COVID-19.

This rearrangement joins TRBV9 to TRBJ2-5, with 8 bases identical to TRBD2. This CDR3 region has 16 residues. The V gene's germline CDR1 is SGDLS and CDR2 YYNGEE. V lost 3 bases to trimming and J lost 2 bases; unmatched junction nucleotides: 9. The CDR3 here is CASSAHRAGGQETQYF. The CDR3, as DNA: TGTGCCAGCAGCGCCCACCGGGCGGGGGGACAAGAGACCCAGTACTTC.

The CDR3: CASSETGRISGNTIYF. The CDR3 bases are TGTGCCAGCAGCGAAACCGGGAGGATCTCTGGAAACACCATATATTTT. The V and J genes are TRBV14 and TRBJ1-3; D not resolved. From germline, CDR1 is SGHDN and CDR2 FVKESK. This CDR3 region has 16 residues. V lost 5 bases and J lost 0, with 14 bases in between.

The gene calls are TRBV9 and TRBJ1-4; perhaps TRBD1 as D (6 bases). The V end was cut by 7 bases, the J end by 5 bases, with 15 bases between. From germline, CDR1 is SGDLS and CDR2 YYNGEE. CDR3 size: 14 residues. As DNA, the CDR3 is TGTGCCAGCGGTTCGACAGGTCAAAATGAAAAACTGTTTTTT. Its protein is CASGSTGQNEKLFF.